This TCR beta chain was sequenced in a study of spatial heterogeneity in lung cancer. Looking at the study overall: The study observed each unique TCR and UMI combination more than ten times on average in raw reads.

This sample's time point: sample taken at primary tumor resection. Whole RNA from tumor, nontumor lung or frozen PBMC was sequenced unsorted. The library protocol tagged each TCR cDNA with a unique molecular identifier. TCRdb reprocessed the 5' RACE reads with MiXCR, giving one entry per CDR3 protein. The repertoire holds 2,500 to 3,000 distinct CDR3 sequences, with about 7.8% as singletons. About this clonotype: This beta chain slipped into a library made for alpha chains as a stray read, so its size is not meaningful.

Trimming stripped 3 bases from V and 2 bases from J, with 9 bases between. The length of the CDR3 is 14 residues. The receptor was derived from a male donor with early-stage non-small cell lung cancer. The sequenced sample was normal lung tissue next to the tumor, obtained at surgery. This chain connects TRBV12-3 or TRBV12-4 to TRBJ2-3, with D possibly matching TRBD2 (6 bases). CDR3 sequence: CASSFAGPTDTQYF. Here the CDR3 DNA reads TGTGCCAGCAGTTTCGCGGGGCCCACAGATACGCAGTATTTT.